Within the sample, the clone carrying this TCR beta chain is large. Its cognate antigen is unknown. Lung adjacent to the tumor, free of atypia, was sampled at least 2 cm from its margin. The sample is drawn from a study of T cells in localized non-small cell lung cancer. The CDR3 runs to 15 residues. Trimming pared 4 bases from V and 0 bases from J, leaving 12 bases between. Germline values: CDR1 MNHGY, CDR2 SAAAGT. General study findings and limits: Researchers found a median around 61 of the top 100 tumor clones in adjacent lung. Owing to sequencing of a solitary tumor region, heterogeneity cannot be discounted. Uninvolved nearby lung showed the greatest T cell clonality, exceeding that found in tumor.

Data came from immunoSEQ multiplex PCR; TCRdb stores just in-frame clones and leaves some out. Of 1,100 or so clones in the sample, about 24% were seen once. The TCR comes from a male donor at least 60 years old with stage I lung adenocarcinoma. The rearrangement uses TRBV6-8 and TRBJ1-1, with D uncertain. The material sequenced was normal lung tissue next to the tumor, taken before any cancer treatment. The CDR3 DNA is TGTGCCAGCAGTTCCTCCGGGCCGATGAACACTGAAGCTTTCTTT. Protein sequence: CASSSSGPMNTEAFF.